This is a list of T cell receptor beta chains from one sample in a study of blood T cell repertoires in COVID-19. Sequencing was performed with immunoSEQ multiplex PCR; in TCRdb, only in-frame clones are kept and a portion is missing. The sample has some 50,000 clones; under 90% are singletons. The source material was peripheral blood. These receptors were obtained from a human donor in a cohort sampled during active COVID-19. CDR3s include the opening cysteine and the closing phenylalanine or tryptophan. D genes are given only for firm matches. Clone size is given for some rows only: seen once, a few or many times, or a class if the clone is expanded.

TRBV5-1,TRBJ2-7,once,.,CASSFTGNYEQYF,TGCGCCAGCAGCTTTACAGGGAACTACGAGCAGTACTTC
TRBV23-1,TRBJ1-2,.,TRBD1,CASCHRSDRDYGYTF,TGCGCCAGCTGCCACCGATCCGACAGGGACTATGGCTACACCTTC
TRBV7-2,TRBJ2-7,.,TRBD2,CASSWGRGGPYYEQYF,TGTGCCAGCAGCTGGGGCCGGGGGGGGCCCTACTACGAGCAGTACTTC
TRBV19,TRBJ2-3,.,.,CASSDQGSPFTDTQYF,TGTGCCAGTAGTGATCAGGGTTCCCCCTTCACAGATACGCAGTATTTT
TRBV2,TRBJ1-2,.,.,CASSEASRVRGYTF,TGTGCCAGCAGTGAAGCCAGCAGGGTTAGAGGCTACACCTTC
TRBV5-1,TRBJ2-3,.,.,CASSEDSLLEGDTQYF,TGCGCCAGCAGCGAGGACTCCCTCCTCGAGGGAGATACGCAGTATTTT
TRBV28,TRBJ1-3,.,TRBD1,CASRDRFSGNTIYF,TGTGCCAGCAGGGACAGGTTCTCTGGAAACACCATATATTTT
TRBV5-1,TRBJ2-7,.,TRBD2,CASSLVPLAGGVEQYF,TGCGCCAGCAGCTTGGTCCCACTAGCGGGAGGGGTCGAGCAGTACTTC
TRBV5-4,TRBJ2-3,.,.,CASSLRSGASTDTQYF,TGTGCCAGCAGCTTACGATCAGGGGCTAGCACAGATACGCAGTATTTT
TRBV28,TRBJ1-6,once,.,CAINPGRGNNSPLHF,TGTGCCATCAATCCCGGGAGGGGTAATAATTCACCCCTCCACTTT
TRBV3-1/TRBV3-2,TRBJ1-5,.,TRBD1,CASSQGDRDNQPQHF,TGTGCCAGCAGCCAAGGAGACAGGGATAATCAGCCCCAGCATTTT
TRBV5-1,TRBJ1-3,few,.,CASSLVDNFAPGNTIYF,TGCGCCAGCAGCTTGGTAGACAACTTTGCTCCTGGAAACACCATATATTTT
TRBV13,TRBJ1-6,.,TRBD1,CASSRRDRTFSSYNSPLHF,TGTGCCAGCAGCCGGCGGGACAGAACTTTCAGCTCCTATAATTCACCCCTCCACTTT
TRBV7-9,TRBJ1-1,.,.,CASSLGSGSSSSEAFF,TGTGCCAGCAGCTTGGGATCAGGGTCCTCCTCCTCTGAAGCTTTCTTT
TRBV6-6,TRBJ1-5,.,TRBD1,CASGQGDQPQHF,TGCGCCAGCGGGCAGGGGGATCAGCCCCAGCATTTT
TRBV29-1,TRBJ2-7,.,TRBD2,CSVGLAGYEQYF,TGCAGCGTTGGACTAGCGGGTTACGAGCAGTACTTC
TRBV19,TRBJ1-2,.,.,CASSIVPGKIDGYTF,TGTGCCAGTAGTATAGTGCCGGGGAAGATTGATGGCTACACCTTC
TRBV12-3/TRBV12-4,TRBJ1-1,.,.,CASSFKTPTEAFF,TGTGCCAGCAGTTTTAAGACACCGACTGAAGCTTTCTTT
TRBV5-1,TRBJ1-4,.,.,CASSHRQPSATANEKLFF,TGCGCCAGCAGCCATCGACAGCCCTCGGCAACTGCTAATGAAAAACTGTTTTTT
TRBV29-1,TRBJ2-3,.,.,CSVEDWGDKDTQYF,TGCAGCGTTGAAGATTGGGGAGACAAGGATACGCAGTATTTT
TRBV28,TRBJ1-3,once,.,CASSLYNGNTIYF,TGTGCCAGCAGTTTATATAATGGAAACACCATATATTTT
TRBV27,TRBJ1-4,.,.,CASSLREGEKLFF,TGTGCCAGCAGTTTAAGGGAGGGTGAAAAACTGTTTTTT
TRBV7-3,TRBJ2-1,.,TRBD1,CASSRGLYNEQFF,TGTGCCAGCAGCAGGGGGCTCTACAATGAGCAGTTCTTC
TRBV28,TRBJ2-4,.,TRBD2,CASSFSLLLLSSGRALSKNIQYF,TGTGCCAGCAGTTTTTCGCTCCTTCTGCTTTCTAGCGGGAGGGCCTTGAGCAAAAACATTCAGTACTTC
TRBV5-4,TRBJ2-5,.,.,CASSSTQGKETQYF,TGTGCCAGCAGCTCCACACAGGGAAAGGAGACCCAGTACTTC
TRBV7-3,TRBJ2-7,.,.,CASSLGRGEQYF,TGTGCCAGCAGCTTGGGGAGAGGGGAGCAGTACTTC
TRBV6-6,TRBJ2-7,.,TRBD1,CASSLDRGGEQYF,TGTGCCAGCAGCTTGGACAGGGGAGGGGAGCAGTACTTC
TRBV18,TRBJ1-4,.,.,CASSPLQGILFF,TGTGCCAGCTCACCATTGCAGGGCATACTGTTTTTT
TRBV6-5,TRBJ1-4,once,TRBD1,CASSPGTVNEKLFF,TGTGCCAGCAGTCCCGGGACAGTTAATGAAAAACTGTTTTTT
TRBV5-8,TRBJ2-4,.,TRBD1,CASSLVGTGLQYF,TGTGCCAGCAGCTTGGTTGGGACAGGTCTTCAGTACTTC
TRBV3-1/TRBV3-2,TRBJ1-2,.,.,CASSQDTGYGYTF,TGTGCCAGCAGCCAAGATACAGGCTATGGCTACACCTTC
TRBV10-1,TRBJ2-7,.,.,CASSGNLGASYEQYF,TGCGCCAGCAGTGGAAACCTGGGAGCGTCCTACGAGCAGTACTTC
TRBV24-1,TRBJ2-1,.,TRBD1,CATSKTGTGGSNEQFF,TGTGCCACCAGTAAAACCGGGACAGGGGGATCCAATGAGCAGTTCTTC
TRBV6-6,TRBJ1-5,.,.,CATSRGPQHF,TGTGCCACCTCCCGAGGGCCCCAGCATTTT
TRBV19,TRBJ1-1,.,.,CASSLSSNTEAFF,TGTGCCAGTAGTCTCTCTTCGAACACTGAAGCTTTCTTT
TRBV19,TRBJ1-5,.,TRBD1,CASSILGQGPYSNQPQHF,TGTGCCAGTAGTATACTGGGACAGGGGCCTTATAGCAATCAGCCCCAGCATTTT
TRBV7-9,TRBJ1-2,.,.,CASTKTEILIYGYTF,TGTGCCAGCACCAAGACAGAGATACTCATCTATGGCTACACCTTC
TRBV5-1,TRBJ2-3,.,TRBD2,CASSLVASGTDTQYF,TGCGCCAGCAGCTTGGTGGCTAGCGGGACAGATACGCAGTATTTT
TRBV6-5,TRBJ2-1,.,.,CASSYRVGVDNEQFF,TGTGCCAGCAGTTACAGGGTAGGGGTTGATAATGAGCAGTTCTTC
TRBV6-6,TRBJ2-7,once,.,CASSYTHRDYEQYF,TGTGCCAGCAGTTACACCCACAGGGACTACGAGCAGTACTTC
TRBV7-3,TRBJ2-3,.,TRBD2,CASSLLAGSTDTQYF,TGTGCCAGCAGCTTACTAGCGGGGAGCACAGATACGCAGTATTTT
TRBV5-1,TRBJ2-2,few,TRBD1,CASSSDRAATGELFF,TGCGCCAGCAGCTCCGACAGGGCGGCGACCGGGGAGCTGTTTTTT
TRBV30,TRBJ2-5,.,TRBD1,CASSTGERVTQYF,TGTGCCTCCTCAACAGGGGAACGTGTAACCCAGTACTTC
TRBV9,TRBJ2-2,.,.,CASSDSTNTGELFF,TGTGCCAGCAGTGACAGTACGAACACCGGGGAGCTGTTTTTT
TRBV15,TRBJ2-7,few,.,CATSRGQGGEQYF,TGTGCCACCAGCAGAGGCCAGGGGGGCGAGCAGTACTTC